This T cell receptor (beta chain) stems from a study of molecular identifiers for immune sequencing clone quantification (dated by TCRdb to 2017 to 2018). With regard to the full study: For a replicate experiment, RNA from around 20,000 or 100,000 naive CD8 T cells was divided into five aliquots, of which four were sequenced. CD8 T cells were used in a methods study to benchmark molecular-identifier clustering-based TCR repertoire sequencing (MIDCIRS) and TCR RNA copy counting. Results the study describes overall, beyond this receptor: Modeling indicated about three TCR RNA copies recovered per cell, compared with about ten by digital PCR, which implies a capture efficiency of around 29%. Clones above 20 RNA copies held over 97% of molecules in CMV-specific effector cells but under 1% in naive cells. Spiked-in Jurkat TCR RNA (roughly 10 copies' worth), which is not part of the donor repertoire, was contained in the naive libraries. Highly expanded clone sizes could be underestimated because identical TCR molecules may share a barcode. Spiked-in Jurkat TCR RNA equal to a single cell's worth was reported to be detectable even within 1,100,000 naive CD8 T cells. When barcode sub-clustering was omitted, TCR diversity was inflated by chimeric consensus sequences, with chimeras reaching as high as 47%.

The method behind the library was PCR. Data came from an Illumina HiSeq 4000. Preparation of bulk TCR libraries followed a previously described approach, with the TCR primers listed in Table S5. The Qiagen AllPrep DNA/RNA kit was used to purify total RNA. Before any analysis, reads coming from multiple sequencing runs of the same library were combined into one pool. As for the original processing: Reads were retained only if the reads had an exact TCR constant sequence, and the retained reads were trimmed to 150 nt and grouped according to their 12-nt molecular barcodes. Reads within each barcode group were sub-clustered using a 15% Levenshtein threshold, and quality-weighted consensus sequences were constructed for each RNA molecule. Non-functional sequences were filtered out, along with any lower-count sequence sitting one edit away from another sequence. Based on a fit of two negative binomial distributions, barcode sub-clusters having less than 20% of the maximum read count were discarded. The public reads were reprocessed in TCRdb via fastp at Q25 and MiXCR, keeping in-frame beta chains. Each CDR3 protein gets just one entry, which takes the most common genes and DNA from the rows behind it. TCRdb, not the authors, supplied the V and J calls. The sample table contains just under 650,000 distinct CDR3 sequences; only one count was recorded for about 20% of them. The ten largest clones represent roughly 0.83% of the sample.

Libraries of naive CD8 T cells were built from approximately 22,000 to 940,000 sorted cells, with 10%, 30% or 50% of the purified RNA used. Naive CD8 T cells were FACS-sorted as CD8+CD4-CCR7+CD45RA+ on a BD FACSAria II into RLT Plus buffer. To test detection sensitivity, Jurkat RNA equal to 9 to 10 TCR copies was added to samples of about 20,000-1,100,000 naive CD8 T cells. Enrichment of CD8 T cells was done with RosetteSep CD8+ T Cell Enrichment Cocktail plus Ficoll-Paque, and ACK red cell lysis came afterward. Inclusive of the bounding cysteine and phenylalanine, the CDR3 is 13 residues long. The kept DNA is CDR3 alone, 39 bases in frame from the first base. The germline V gene (reference sequence) gives CDR1 as SEHNR and CDR2 as FQNEAQ. About this clonotype itself: No cognate antigen has been identified for it. A read error may produce the germline difference seen at one junction end.

The chain joins TRBV7-9 to TRBJ1-1; the D segment cannot be called with confidence. The TCR sequence derives from a human donor in good health. Some libraries in this study had Jurkat cell RNA spiked in. The sample comprised naive CD8+ T cells from blood, with Jurkat cell RNA spiked in. According to the study, the label for this sample's cell subset or site signals: FACS-sorted CD8+CD4-CCR7+CD45RA+ naive T cells. The sequenced DNA: TGTGCCAGCAGCCCATTAGCGAACACTGAAGCTCCCTTT. This sequence encodes CASSPLANTEAPF.